The 13 T cell receptor beta chains presented below share a single source sample, sequenced in a study of blood T cell repertoires in COVID-19. The method was immunoSEQ multiplex PCR; TCRdb's version includes in-frame clones alone and lacks a portion of them. The sample consists of 650,000 to 800,000 clones, 85% to 90% of them appearing once. Source material: peripheral blood. The source is a woman aged 18-30 years with acute or convalescent COVID-19.

J is TRBJ1-2 and V is TRBV7-9, with D unresolved. Trimming pared 10 bases from V and 0 bases from J, leaving 18 bases between. CDR3 length equals 15 residues. CDR1 is SEHNR and CDR2 is FQNEAQ in the germline V gene (reference sequence). The CDR3 here is CAIPEGDETNYGYTF. The CDR3, as DNA: TGTGCCATCCCCGAGGGTGACGAGACTAACTATGGCTACACCTTC. The entire variable domain, with the rest obtained from reference TRBV7-9 and TRBJ1-2, is as follows: DTGVSQNPRHKITKRGQNVTFRCDPISEHNRLYWYRQTLGQGPEFLTYFQNEAQLEKSRLLSDRFSAERPKGSFSTLEIQRTEQGDSAMYLCAIPEGDETNYGYTFGSGTRLTVV.

The chain has TRBV5-1 and TRBJ2-5, with 8 positions matching TRBD2. The CDR3 sequence is 15 residues long. Germline CDR1 reads SGHRS; CDR2 reads YFSETQ. V was clipped by 0 bases and J by 5 bases; unmatched bases: 6. The CDR3 DNA reads TGCGCCAGCAGCTTGGAGGGTCCGGGAGGGGAGACCCAGTACTTC. Protein sequence: CASSLEGPGGETQYF.

The chain links TRBV24-1 to TRBJ2-1; 9 bases are shared with TRBD1. This CDR3 has 14 residues. V lost 8 bases, J lost 6 bases, and 7 bases stayed unmatched. Per germline, CDR1 KGHDR and CDR2 SFDVKD. In DNA, the CDR3 is TGTGCCACCACCGCCGGGACAGGGAGCAATGAGCAGTTCTTC. As protein: CATTAGTGSNEQFF.

The chain carries TRBV20-1 and TRBJ1-6, with TRBD1 identical over 11 bases. The CDR3 extends over 14 amino acids. CDR1 and CDR2 from the germline V gene are DFQATT and SNEGSKA (reference sequence). Losses at the gene ends were 3 bases for V and 12 bases for J; bases not matched to a gene: 7. CDR3 amino acids: CSASWGTGGEPLHF. CDR3 in DNA: TGCAGTGCTAGTTGGGGGACAGGGGGAGAACCCCTCCACTTT.

The V gene is TRBV4-1, the J gene TRBJ1-6, with TRBD1 matching over 8 bases. Germline V lookup: CDR1 MGHRA, CDR2 YSYEKL. With V trimmed by 2 bases and J by 0 bases, 12 bases remained unmatched. The CDR3 sequence is 20 residues long. The CDR3 protein is CASSQPSFRDRSSYNSPLHF. DNA of the CDR3: TGCGCCAGCAGCCAACCCAGTTTCCGGGACAGGAGCTCCTATAATTCACCCCTCCACTTT.

This CDR3 is CASSEAGNRVGNEQFF. Written as DNA, the CDR3 is TGTGCCAGCAGTGAAGCCGGAAACAGGGTGGGGAATGAGCAGTTCTTC. V gene TRBV6-1 combines with J gene TRBJ2-1, with D maybe TRBD1 (6 bases). In germline, CDR1 is MNHNS, CDR2 SASEGT. CDR3 length: 16 residues. The V and J ends lost 0 bases and 7 bases respectively, with 16 bases between them.

The rearrangement links TRBV7-9 to TRBJ2-7, with D unclear. The germline V gene encodes CDR1 SEHNR and CDR2 FQNEAQ (reference sequence). V was trimmed by 6 bases and J by 6 bases, leaving 21 bases between them. The CDR3 is 15 residues long. As DNA, the CDR3 is TGTGCCAGCAGTTCGCCCGATCACATGGGCCCCGAGCAGTACTTC. Protein: CASSSPDHMGPEQYF.

V is TRBV3-1 (or the pseudogene TRBV3-2) and J is TRBJ2-7; D may be TRBD1 (6 bases). From germline, CDR1 is LGHDT and CDR2 YNNKEL (reference sequence). This CDR3 is built from 15 residues. Deletions cut 4 bases from V and 1 base from J, with 14 bases between. CDR3 DNA: TGTGCCAGCAGCCTCAGGGGCGACCCATCCTACGAGCAGTACTTC. Its protein is CASSLRGDPSYEQYF.

The rearrangement links TRBV7-2 to TRBJ1-6, with TRBD1 matching 10 bases. The J segment lost 10 bases and the V segment lost 10 bases, leaving 13 bases of the junction unmatched. The germline CDR1 and CDR2 sequences are SGHTA and FQGNSA. The CDR3 consists of 15 residues. CDR3 loop: CAIPNKGQGKSPLHF. The CDR3, as DNA: TGTGCCATCCCAAATAAGGGACAGGGGAAATCACCCCTCCACTTT.

This chain joins TRBV28 and TRBJ2-6; D might be TRBD1 (6 bases). In germline, CDR1 is MDHEN, CDR2 SYDVKM. The CDR3 extends over 15 amino acids. V was cut by 7 bases and J by 1 base, with 11 bases left in between. The chain's CDR3 is CASTLGASGANVLTF. The DNA for the CDR3 is TGTGCCAGCACCCTGGGGGCTTCTGGGGCCAACGTCCTGACTTTC. Based on the CDR3 plus reference TRBV28 and TRBJ2-6, the full variable domain is DVKVTQSSRYLVKRTGEKVFLECVQDMDHENMFWYRQDPGLGLRLIYFSYDVKMKEKGDIPEGYSVSREKKERFSLILESASTNQTSMYLCASTLGASGANVLTFGAGSRLTVL.

This sequence joins TRBV9 and TRBJ1-4; TRBD1 agrees at 7 bases. The germline V gene has CDR1 SGDLS and CDR2 YYNGEE. The ends lost 0 bases at V and 8 bases at J; junction bases unmatched: 4. This CDR3 has 14 amino acids. CDR3 DNA: TGTGCCAGCAGCGTAGGGCAGGGGGGAGAAAAACTGTTTTTT. Amino acid sequence: CASSVGQGGEKLFF.

V gene TRBV7-9 combines with J gene TRBJ1-2; 7 nucleotides agree with TRBD1. Germline loops: CDR1 SEHNR, CDR2 FQNEAQ (reference sequence). Trimming at V came to 0 bases and at J to 8 bases, leaving 6 bases not matched to a gene. The CDR3 consists of 14 residues. For the CDR3, the DNA is TGTGCCAGCAGCTTAGCGGGGACAGCCCTAGGCTACACCTTC. This encodes CASSLAGTALGYTF.

This rearrangement joins TRBV7-3 to TRBJ1-1; D might be TRBD1 (5 bases). Trimming pared 1 base from V and 1 base from J, leaving 7 bases between. CDR3 length equals 14 residues. CDR1 is SGHTA and CDR2 is FQGTGA in the germline V gene. CDR3 in DNA: TGTGCCAGCAGCTTAAAAAGGGGGAACACTGAAGCTTTCTTT. Protein sequence: CASSLKRGNTEAFF.